A selection of T cell receptor beta chains follows, all from one sample in a study of blood T cell repertoires in COVID-19. Libraries were prepared by immunoSEQ multiplex PCR; TCRdb keeps only in-frame clonotypes and omits some of them. The sample lists approximately 260,000 clones, about 80% occurring once. Source material: PBMCs or T cells enriched from blood (not recorded which). These receptors all stem from a man aged 30 to 45 with acute COVID-19. The CDR3 runs from the conserved cysteine through the conserved F or W. The D gene is left open where the match is weak. Size tells how often a clone was seen (once, few, many) or the class of an expanded clone, and some rows leave it out.

V gene: TRBV6-5; J gene: TRBJ1-5; clone size: few; D gene: -; CDR3 protein: CASSGTGFGQPQHF; CDR3 DNA: TGTGCCAGCAGCGGTACAGGTTTCGGCCAGCCCCAGCATTTT
V gene: TRBV14; J gene: TRBJ1-1; clone size: -; D gene: -; CDR3 protein: CASRPTGRNTEAFF; CDR3 DNA: TGTGCCAGCAGGCCGACAGGTCGGAACACTGAAGCTTTCTTT
V gene: TRBV5-6; J gene: TRBJ2-1; clone size: -; D gene: -; CDR3 protein: CASSLLGTSEQFF; CDR3 DNA: TGTGCCAGCAGTTTGCTCGGGACATCTGAGCAGTTCTTC
V gene: TRBV5-6; J gene: TRBJ2-1; clone size: -; D gene: TRBD1; CDR3 protein: CASSVATGGLEQFF; CDR3 DNA: TGTGCCAGCAGCGTAGCCACAGGGGGCCTTGAGCAGTTCTTC
V gene: TRBV12-3/TRBV12-4; J gene: TRBJ1-2; clone size: -; D gene: -; CDR3 protein: CASSNTPNYGYTF; CDR3 DNA: TGTGCCAGCAGCAACACACCTAACTATGGCTACACCTTC
V gene: TRBV14; J gene: TRBJ2-5; clone size: few; D gene: -; CDR3 protein: CASSQDPSLGHLQETQYF; CDR3 DNA: TGTGCCAGCAGCCAAGATCCTTCTCTGGGACACTTACAAGAGACCCAGTACTTC
V gene: TRBV7-9; J gene: TRBJ2-5; clone size: -; D gene: TRBD2; CDR3 protein: CASSYTSGRAGETQYF; CDR3 DNA: TGTGCCAGCAGCTATACTAGCGGGAGGGCCGGGGAGACCCAGTACTTC
V gene: TRBV28; J gene: TRBJ1-2; clone size: -; D gene: -; CDR3 protein: CASSVLINYGYTF; CDR3 DNA: TGTGCCAGCAGTGTACTGATTAACTATGGCTACACCTTC
V gene: TRBV5-4; J gene: TRBJ1-3; clone size: -; D gene: -; CDR3 protein: CASSFQGGNTIYF; CDR3 DNA: TGTGCCAGCAGCTTCCAGGGTGGAAACACCATATATTTT
V gene: TRBV5-5; J gene: TRBJ1-1; clone size: -; D gene: -; CDR3 protein: CASSPSVVRRDTETFF; CDR3 DNA: TGTGCCAGCAGCCCATCGGTTGTGCGTCGCGACACTGAAACTTTCTTT
V gene: TRBV5-6; J gene: TRBJ2-1; clone size: many; D gene: -; CDR3 protein: CASSLLESGKFF; CDR3 DNA: TGTGCCAGCAGCTTGCTCGAGTCCGGGAAGTTCTTC
V gene: TRBV5-1; J gene: TRBJ1-6; clone size: once; D gene: TRBD1; CDR3 protein: CASSWDSNSPLHF; CDR3 DNA: TGTGCCAGCAGCTGGGACAGCAATTCACCCCTCCACTTT
V gene: TRBV6-5; J gene: TRBJ2-3; clone size: -; D gene: -; CDR3 protein: CASSYSSSEDTQYF; CDR3 DNA: TGTGCCAGCAGTTACTCCTCCAGCGAAGATACGCAGTATTTT
V gene: TRBV19; J gene: TRBJ2-1; clone size: -; D gene: -; CDR3 protein: CASSIKGATNQFF; CDR3 DNA: TGTGCCAGTAGTATAAAAGGGGCCACAAACCAGTTCTTC
V gene: TRBV7-6; J gene: TRBJ2-5; clone size: -; D gene: -; CDR3 protein: CASSLSAGIETQYF; CDR3 DNA: TGTGCCAGCAGCTTGAGCGCGGGGATAGAGACCCAGTACTTC
V gene: TRBV5-4; J gene: TRBJ1-5; clone size: once; D gene: TRBD1; CDR3 protein: CASSYRGQPQHF; CDR3 DNA: TGTGCCAGCAGCTACAGGGGCCAGCCCCAGCATTTT
V gene: TRBV5-1; J gene: TRBJ2-1; clone size: -; D gene: -; CDR3 protein: CASTLSEGARGEQFF; CDR3 DNA: TGCGCCAGCACACTATCGGAGGGGGCGAGAGGTGAGCAGTTCTTC
V gene: TRBV11-2; J gene: TRBJ1-1; clone size: -; D gene: -; CDR3 protein: CASSLQGLEAFF; CDR3 DNA: TGTGCCAGCAGCTTACAGGGTCTTGAAGCTTTCTTT
V gene: TRBV3-1/TRBV3-2; J gene: TRBJ1-3; clone size: -; D gene: TRBD1; CDR3 protein: CASSRTDGTVGNTIYF; CDR3 DNA: TGTGCCAGCAGCCGGACCGATGGGACAGTAGGAAACACCATATATTTT
V gene: TRBV18; J gene: TRBJ2-3; clone size: -; D gene: -; CDR3 protein: CASSPPGVGDTQYF; CDR3 DNA: TGTGCCAGCTCACCACCGGGAGTGGGAGATACGCAGTATTTT
V gene: TRBV19; J gene: TRBJ1-5; clone size: -; D gene: -; CDR3 protein: CASSSPGGVGNQPQHF; CDR3 DNA: TGTGCCAGTAGTTCCCCCGGCGGAGTGGGCAATCAGCCCCAGCATTTT
V gene: TRBV3-1/TRBV3-2; J gene: TRBJ1-1; clone size: -; D gene: TRBD1; CDR3 protein: CASTQGASTEAFF; CDR3 DNA: TGTGCCAGCACACAGGGGGCAAGCACTGAAGCTTTCTTT
V gene: TRBV27; J gene: TRBJ1-5; clone size: -; D gene: -; CDR3 protein: CASSFRSPDQPQHF; CDR3 DNA: TGTGCCAGCAGTTTCCGGTCACCGGATCAGCCCCAGCATTTT
V gene: TRBV5-1; J gene: TRBJ2-5; clone size: -; D gene: TRBD1; CDR3 protein: CASSFRQGAEETQYF; CDR3 DNA: TGCGCCAGCAGCTTCAGACAGGGGGCAGAAGAGACCCAGTACTTC
V gene: TRBV11-2; J gene: TRBJ1-1; clone size: -; D gene: -; CDR3 protein: CASSLTVNTEAFF; CDR3 DNA: TGTGCCAGCAGCCTTACGGTGAACACTGAAGCTTTCTTT
V gene: TRBV9; J gene: TRBJ1-2; clone size: few; D gene: -; CDR3 protein: CASSVGREGSYTF; CDR3 DNA: TGTGCCAGCAGCGTAGGCAGGGAGGGGAGCTACACCTTC
V gene: TRBV10-2; J gene: TRBJ1-2; clone size: -; D gene: TRBD1; CDR3 protein: CASSERQGANYGYTF; CDR3 DNA: TGCGCCAGCAGTGAGAGGCAGGGGGCGAACTATGGCTACACCTTC
V gene: TRBV29-1; J gene: TRBJ1-1; clone size: once; D gene: TRBD1; CDR3 protein: CSGGNDRAAFF; CDR3 DNA: TGCAGCGGCGGCAACGACAGGGCAGCTTTCTTT
V gene: TRBV2; J gene: TRBJ2-3; clone size: -; D gene: -; CDR3 protein: CASSWNEGDTQYF; CDR3 DNA: TGTGCCAGCAGCTGGAACGAGGGAGATACGCAGTATTTT
V gene: TRBV19; J gene: TRBJ2-3; clone size: -; D gene: TRBD2; CDR3 protein: CASSTGGVDTQYF; CDR3 DNA: TGTGCCAGTAGTACCGGGGGGGTAGATACGCAGTATTTT